This TCR beta chain was recorded in a study of beta chain features in type 1 diabetes. Study-wide results and caveats: No resolution was reached here on whether HLA type influences TCRB rearrangement. Shorter TCRB CDR3s, moderately but significantly so, marked every one of the four CD4+ subsets in Type 1 diabetes patients.

The germline V gene encodes CDR1 SNHLY and CDR2 FYNNEI. This CDR3 has 13 amino acids. Trimming removed 4 bases from V and 0 bases from J, with 6 bases in between. Expressed TCRB transcripts were sequenced because the entire RNA isolate underwent reverse transcription. Clones were read by immunoSEQ multiplex PCR, and TCRdb kept only the in-frame ones, dropping some. The sample consists of approximately 37,000 clones, 49% of them appearing once. Concerning this clone: What it recognizes is unknown.

This chain connects TRBV2 to TRBJ1-2; D unclear. The receptor comes from a woman younger than 35 in good health. Sequencing was performed on central memory CD4+ T cells from blood. Here the CDR3 reads CASSAGTNYGYTF. The DNA of the CDR3 is TGTGCCAGCAGTGCGGGGACTAACTATGGCTACACCTTC.